The entry that follows covers one T cell receptor beta chain sequence. The data were obtained in a study of blood T cell repertoires in COVID-19. Study summary: Samples of COVID-19 (acute and convalescent) were obtained from the United States, Italy and Spain. Sources were T cells, B-cell-depleted T cells, or PBMCs; the material itself was cDNA or gDNA.

Original data processing: Amplification with reference gene primers provided the estimates of nucleated cell counts. Libraries were prepared by immunoSEQ multiplex PCR; TCRdb keeps only in-frame clonotypes and omits some of them. D and trimming were read from the DNA, whereas the V and J calls and clone size are those reported in that table. Among tens of thousands of clones listed, just under 85% were seen once. The CDR3 has 15 residues. The germline gives CDR1 LGHDT, CDR2 YNNKEL (reference sequence). The V gene end was trimmed by 1 base and the J gene end by 3 bases; junction bases not matched to a gene: 5.

Sequencing input: peripheral blood. The V gene is TRBV3-1 (or the pseudogene TRBV3-2), the J gene TRBJ1-1; 7 positions agree with TRBD1. The sequence was obtained from a woman aged 65 to 85 with active or convalescent COVID-19. In DNA, the CDR3 is TGTGCCAGCAGCCAAGGACAGGGTCGGGACACTGAAGCTTTCTTT. Translated: CASSQGQGRDTEAFF.